This record covers a single TCR beta chain. The antigen remains unidentified. The data originate from a study of identical twins. Trimming at V came to 1 base and at J to 5 bases, leaving 9 bases not matched to a gene. CDR3 length: 16 residues. Germline V gives CDR1 LGHNA, CDR2 YNFKEQ. cDNA molecules carried unique molecular identifiers, and template switching added a universal primer site. A single record per CDR3 protein comes from TCRdb applying MiXCR to the 5' RACE reads. The sample lists about 530,000 distinct CDR3 sequences, roughly 15% seen once, with more than 0.4% in the top ten. Findings of the study overall: Alpha sequences out of frame and shared by twins had excess low generation probability. The abundant beta clonotypes from cord blood had fewer insertions, and memory repertoires had none of this.

This same sample was also part of a study on yellow fever vaccine responses in identical twins.

The source material was CD4+ T cells sorted from blood. The clonotype comes from a woman aged 18 to 35 in good health. This chain joins TRBV4-2 and TRBJ2-5; 8 bases fit TRBD2. The CDR3 is CASSQGTGGPVETQYF. The CDR3 nucleotides read TGTGCCAGCAGCCAAGGGACGGGGGGGCCCGTGGAGACCCAGTACTTC.